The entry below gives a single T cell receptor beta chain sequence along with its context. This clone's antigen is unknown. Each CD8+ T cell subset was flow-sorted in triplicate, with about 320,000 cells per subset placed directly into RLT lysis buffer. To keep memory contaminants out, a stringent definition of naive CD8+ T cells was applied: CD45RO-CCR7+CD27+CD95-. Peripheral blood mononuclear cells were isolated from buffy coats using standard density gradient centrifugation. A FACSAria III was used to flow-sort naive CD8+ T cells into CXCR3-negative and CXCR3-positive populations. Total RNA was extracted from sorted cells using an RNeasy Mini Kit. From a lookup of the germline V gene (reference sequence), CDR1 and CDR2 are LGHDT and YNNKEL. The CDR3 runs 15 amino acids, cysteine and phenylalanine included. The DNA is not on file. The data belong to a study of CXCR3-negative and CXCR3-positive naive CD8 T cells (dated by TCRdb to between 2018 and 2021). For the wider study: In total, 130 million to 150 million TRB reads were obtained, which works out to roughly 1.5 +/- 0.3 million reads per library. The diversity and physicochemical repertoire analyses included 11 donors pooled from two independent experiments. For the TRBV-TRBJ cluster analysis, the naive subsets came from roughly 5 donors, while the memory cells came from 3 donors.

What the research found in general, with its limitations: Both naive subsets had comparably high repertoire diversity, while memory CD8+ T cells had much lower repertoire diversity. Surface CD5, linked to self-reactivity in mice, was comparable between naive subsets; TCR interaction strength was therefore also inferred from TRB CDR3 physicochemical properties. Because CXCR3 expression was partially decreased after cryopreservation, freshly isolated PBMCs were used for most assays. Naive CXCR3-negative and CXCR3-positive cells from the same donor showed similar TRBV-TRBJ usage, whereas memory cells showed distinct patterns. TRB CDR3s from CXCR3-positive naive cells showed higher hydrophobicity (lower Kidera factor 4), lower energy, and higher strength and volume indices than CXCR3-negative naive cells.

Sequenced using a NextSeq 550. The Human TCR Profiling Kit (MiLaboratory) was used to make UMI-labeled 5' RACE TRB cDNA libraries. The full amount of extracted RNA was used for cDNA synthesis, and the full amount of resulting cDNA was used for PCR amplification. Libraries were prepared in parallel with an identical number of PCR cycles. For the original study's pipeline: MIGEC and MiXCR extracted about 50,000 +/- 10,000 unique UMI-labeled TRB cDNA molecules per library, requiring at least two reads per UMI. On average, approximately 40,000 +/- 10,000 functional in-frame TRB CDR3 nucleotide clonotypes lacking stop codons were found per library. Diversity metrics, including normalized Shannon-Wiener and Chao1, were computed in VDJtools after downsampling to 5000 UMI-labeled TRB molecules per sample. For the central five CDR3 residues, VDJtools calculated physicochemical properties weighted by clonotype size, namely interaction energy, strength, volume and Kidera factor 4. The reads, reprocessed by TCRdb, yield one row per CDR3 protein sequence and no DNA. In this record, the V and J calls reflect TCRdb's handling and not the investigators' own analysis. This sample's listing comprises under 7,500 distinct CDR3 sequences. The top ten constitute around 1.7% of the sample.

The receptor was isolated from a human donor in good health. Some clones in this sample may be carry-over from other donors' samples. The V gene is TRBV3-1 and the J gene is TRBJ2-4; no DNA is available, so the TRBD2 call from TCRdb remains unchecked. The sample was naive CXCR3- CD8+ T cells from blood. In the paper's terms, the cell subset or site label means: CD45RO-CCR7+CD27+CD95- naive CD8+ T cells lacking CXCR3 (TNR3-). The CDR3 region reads CASSATTGGENIQYF.